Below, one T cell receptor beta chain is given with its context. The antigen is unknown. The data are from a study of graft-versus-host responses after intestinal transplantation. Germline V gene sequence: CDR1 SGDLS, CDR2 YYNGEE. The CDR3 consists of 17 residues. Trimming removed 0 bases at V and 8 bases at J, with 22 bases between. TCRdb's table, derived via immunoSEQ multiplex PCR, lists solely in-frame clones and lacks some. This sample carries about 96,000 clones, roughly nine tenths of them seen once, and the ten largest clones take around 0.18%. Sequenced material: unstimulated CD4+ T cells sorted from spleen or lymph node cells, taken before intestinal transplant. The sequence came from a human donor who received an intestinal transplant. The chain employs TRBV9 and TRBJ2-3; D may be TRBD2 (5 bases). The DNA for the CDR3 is TGTGCCAGCAGCGTAGCTCCCCCTAGAAGCGCCGGGGTTACGCAGTATTTT. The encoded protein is CASSVAPPRSAGVTQYF.